The 5 T cell receptor beta chains reported below all come from one sample, sequenced in a study of shared clonotypes between healthy human individuals. The table came from immunoSEQ multiplex PCR; TCRdb's copy has only in-frame clones and leaves some out. The table shows about 1.5 million clones, with 95% to 99% occurring only once. The material sequenced was naive CD4+ T cells sorted from blood. Documented subset: CD45RA+ positively selected. The receptors stem from a man aged 25 to 40 in good health.

This clone was seen once. The chain links TRBV11-2 to TRBJ2-1; D remains ambiguous. CDR1 and CDR2 (germline): SGHAT, FQNNGV. The CDR3 is 12 amino acids. V was cut by 6 bases and J by 5 bases, with 8 bases left in between. The CDR3 nucleotides are TGTGCCAGCAGGACATATAACAATGAGCAGTTCTTC. As protein: CASRTYNNEQFF. Looking up the rest from reference TRBV11-2 and TRBJ2-1 gives the full variable domain: EAGVAQSPRYKIIEKRQSVAFWCNPISGHATLYWYQQILGQGPKLLIQFQNNGVVDDSQLPKDRFSAERLKGVDSTLKIQPAKLEDSAVYLCASRTYNNEQFFGPGTRLTVL.

The rearrangement joins TRBV6-5 to TRBJ2-7; no definite D call. Germline CDR1 is MNHEY and CDR2 is SVGAGI. With 4 bases removed from V and 4 bases from J, the gap between germline ends came to 8 bases. This CDR3 region has 12 residues. This CDR3 reads CASSSDLYEQYF. The CDR3 DNA reads as TGTGCCAGCAGTTCTGACCTATACGAGCAGTACTTC.

Remarks on this clone: Other DNA sequences from this sample encode an identical CDR3 as well. The rearrangement joins TRBV29-1 to TRBJ2-1, with 7 bases matching TRBD1. The trim removed 4 bases at V and 2 bases at J, leaving 2 bases unmatched. This CDR3 region has 13 residues. CDR1 is SQVTM and CDR2 is ANQGSEA in the germline V gene. The DNA for the CDR3 is TGCAGCGTTGCAAGGGGGCCCTACAATGAGCAGTTCTTC. It codes for CSVARGPYNEQFF.

V gene TRBV27 combines with J gene TRBJ2-3; TRBD2 might be the D (6 bases). The germline CDR1 and CDR2 sequences are MNHEY and SMNVEV (reference sequence). With 6 bases removed from V and 0 bases from J, the gap between germline ends came to 22 bases. This CDR3 contains 18 residues. CDR3 protein: CASSPGGVIRTSTDTQYF. The CDR3 bases are TGTGCCAGCAGCCCAGGAGGGGTCATCAGGACTAGCACAGATACGCAGTATTTT.

The chain is built from TRBV18 and TRBJ2-1, with 14 bases matching TRBD2. This CDR3 comprises 19 residues. Germline V gives CDR1 KGHSH, CDR2 LQKENI. After removal of 1 base from V and 3 bases from J, the junction contained 8 bases not matched to a gene. As DNA, the CDR3 is TGTGCCAGCTCACCACTCGGGACTAGCGGGAGTTCGAGCTACAATGAGCAGTTCTTC. It is translated as CASSPLGTSGSSSYNEQFF. The variable domain in full, with the rest retrieved from reference TRBV18 and TRBJ2-1, is NAGVMQNPRHLVRRRGQEARLRCSPMKGHSHVYWYRQLPEEGLKFMVYLQKENIIDESGMPKERFSAEFPKEGPSILRIQQVVRGDSAAYFCASSPLGTSGSSSYNEQFFGPGTRLTVL.